This record concerns one T cell receptor beta chain sequence. Its antigen remains unidentified. V gave up 4 bases and J gave up 10 bases; unmatched junction bases: 10. This CDR3 contains 14 residues. CDR1 and CDR2 from the germline V gene are SGHRS and YFSETQ. The data derive from a study of shared clonotypes between healthy human individuals. The study, taken as a whole, reports: Though the depth was large, rarefaction showed that sorted-subset sequencing was incomplete.

Genomic DNA of each subset was evenly split across several immunoSEQ plates. Authors' methods: ImmunoSEQ output held junction-only sequences without quality scores, so filtering differed. Profiled with immunoSEQ multiplex PCR; TCRdb holds only in-frame clones, not every one. V and J calls and clone size come straight from that table; D and trimming were deduced from the DNA. This table holds approximately 350,000 clones, 90% to 97% found once. The origin of this receptor is a man aged 25 to 45 in good health. V usage is TRBV5-1 and J usage is TRBJ1-4; 7 nucleotides agree with TRBD1. What was sequenced was memory CD8+ T cells sorted from blood. As to subset: CD45RO+ cells pooled with CCR7-negative TemRA cells. CDR3: CASSPGGGKGKLFF. The CDR3 nucleotides are TGCGCCAGCAGCCCGGGAGGGGGCAAAGGAAAACTGTTTTTT.